This TCR beta chain was identified during a study of PD-1 blockade in classical Hodgkin lymphoma. Study summary: The study gave patients nivolumab 3 mg/kg intravenously every 2 weeks.

Clones were read by immunoSEQ multiplex PCR, and TCRdb kept only the in-frame ones, dropping some. Among around 50,000 clones, 85% to 95% were seen once, and the ten largest hold under 11%. The patients all showed relapse after autologous stem cell transplantation, while their brentuximab vedotin exposure varied. Study-wide points: Repertoire difference causes, possibly disease activity or prior therapy, remain undefined. CD4+ but not CD8+ TCR diversity rose significantly by C4D1.

On this clone itself: Its antigen remains unknown.

The trim removed 5 bases at V and 7 bases at J, leaving 5 bases unmatched. CDR3 length: 12 residues. Germline CDR1 SEHNR, CDR2 FQNEAQ (reference sequence). V is TRBV7-9 and J is TRBJ2-7; TRBD2 matches 7 bases. This clonotype was obtained from a human donor with classical Hodgkin lymphoma. The source material was peripheral blood mononuclear cells (PBMCs), sampled before the second cycle of nivolumab. The CDR3 DNA reads as TGTGCCAGCAGCCCGAACGGGGGGGAGCAGTACTTC. This translates into CASSPNGGEQYF. Full variable domain (rest looked up from reference TRBV7-9 and TRBJ2-7): DTGVSQNPRHKITKRGQNVTFRCDPISEHNRLYWYRQTLGQGPEFLTYFQNEAQLEKSRLLSDRFSAERPKGSFSTLEIQRTEQGDSAMYLCASSPNGGEQYFGPGTRLTVT.